The 23 T cell receptor beta chains presented below share a single source sample, sequenced in a study of blood T cell repertoires in COVID-19. Sequenced by immunoSEQ multiplex PCR; TCRdb stores in-frame clones only, minus some. The data hold a few hundred thousand clones, with more than 70% observed a single time. The sample was peripheral blood. The source of these receptors is a woman aged 50 to 60 with acute or convalescent COVID-19.

This sequence joins TRBV18 and TRBJ2-7; D may be TRBD1 (6 bases). Trimming pared 2 bases from V and 3 bases from J, leaving 14 bases between. This CDR3 region has 15 residues. CDR1 and CDR2 from the germline V gene are KGHSH and LQKENI. The chain's CDR3 is CASSPTGQGYYEQYF. The CDR3 bases are TGTGCCAGCTCACCAACGGGACAAGGGTACTACGAGCAGTACTTC.

The genes are TRBV30 and TRBJ2-7, with D possibly matching TRBD2 (6 bases). CDR1 GTSNPN and CDR2 SVGIG come from the germline V gene (reference sequence). The germline V and J ends were trimmed by 3 bases and 9 bases, with 15 bases remaining between them. This CDR3 spans 12 amino acids. Here the CDR3 reads CAWRSLGEVQYF. The DNA for the CDR3 is TGTGCCTGGAGGTCGCTGGGGGAGGTGCAGTACTTC.

In DNA, the CDR3 is TGTGCCAGCAGCCGGCTAGCGGGCCTCGCGAACACCGGGGAGCTGTTTTTT. Translation: CASSRLAGLANTGELFF. The rearrangement joins TRBV3-1 (or the pseudogene TRBV3-2) to TRBJ2-2; 8 positions match TRBD2. CDR1 is LGHDT, CDR2 YNNKEL, per germline (reference sequence). This CDR3 contains 17 residues. V shed 4 bases, J shed 0 bases, and the junction held 7 bases outside the gene matches.

The rearrangement links TRBV24-1 to TRBJ2-1; 8 bases line up with TRBD2. The germline CDR1 and CDR2 sequences are KGHDR and SFDVKD. This CDR3 has 19 amino acids. The junction had 13 bases not matched to a gene; V was cut back by 4 bases and J by 0 bases. CDR3 region: CATSDMTSAAESSYNEQFF. The CDR3 nucleotides read TGTGCCACCAGTGACATGACTAGCGCCGCCGAGAGCTCCTACAATGAGCAGTTCTTC.

The chain is built from TRBV7-3 and TRBJ1-4; 10 bases are shared with TRBD1. Germline V CDR1 and CDR2: SGHTA, FQGTGA. V gave up 0 bases and J gave up 6 bases; unmatched junction bases: 7. The CDR3 sequence is 17 residues long. CDR3 sequence: CASSLTGPGTGDEKLFF. The CDR3 DNA follows: TGTGCCAGCAGCTTAACGGGCCCCGGGACAGGGGATGAAAAACTGTTTTTT.

The rearrangement joins TRBV4-1 to TRBJ2-7; 8 bases line up with TRBD1. Germline V gene sequence: CDR1 MGHRA, CDR2 YSYEKL. The V gene end was trimmed by 1 base and the J gene end by 6 bases; junction bases not matched to a gene: 8. The CDR3 runs 15 residues. The DNA for the CDR3 is TGCGCCAGCAGCCAAGTTGGTCAGGGGGCGGGCGAGCAGTACTTC. Amino acids: CASSQVGQGAGEQYF.

The chain couples TRBV24-1 to TRBJ2-1; 8 bases agree with TRBD1. This CDR3 comprises 14 residues. Germline lookup yields CDR1 KGHDR and CDR2 SFDVKD. After removal of 5 bases from V and 5 bases from J, the junction contained 4 bases not matched to a gene. CDR3 region: CATSGTGGNNEQFF. The CDR3 DNA reads as TGTGCCACCAGTGGAACAGGGGGAAACAATGAGCAGTTCTTC.

The chain joins TRBV27 to TRBJ2-3; TRBD2 matches at 8 bases. V lost 3 bases and J lost 0; bases outside the gene matches: 5. Germline CDR1 is MNHEY and CDR2 is SMNVEV (reference sequence). The CDR3 runs to 16 residues. The CDR3 DNA sequence: TGTGCCAGCAGTTTTCGGACTAGCCCTAGCACAGATACGCAGTATTTT. Translating it yields CASSFRTSPSTDTQYF.

This rearrangement joins TRBV15 to TRBJ1-1; D unclear. Per the germline V gene, CDR1 is LNHNV and CDR2 is YYDKDF (reference sequence). V shed 6 bases and J shed 4 bases, with 18 bases lying between them. The CDR3 covers 15 residues. The CDR3 nucleotides are TGTGCCACCAGTGAGGGAATATTGAGGACCACTGAAGCTTTCTTT. As protein: CATSEGILRTTEAFF.

The J gene is TRBJ2-5, the V gene TRBV19; 14 bases are a match to TRBD2. Per the germline V gene, CDR1 is LNHDA and CDR2 is SQIVND (reference sequence). This CDR3 is built from 15 residues. Trimming took 4 bases from V and 3 from J; bases not matched to a gene: 1. The CDR3 nucleotides read TGTGCCAGTAGTACGGGACTAGCGGGAGAAGAGACCCAGTACTTC. The encoded protein is CASSTGLAGEETQYF. The full variable domain, with the rest looked up from reference TRBV19 and TRBJ2-5, is DGGITQSPKYLFRKEGQNVTLSCEQNLNHDAMYWYRQDPGQGLRLIYYSQIVNDFQKGDIAEGYSVSREKKESFPLTVTSAQKNPTAFYLCASSTGLAGEETQYFGPGTRLLVL.

The chain combines TRBV19 with TRBJ2-7; a weak D match, TRBD1 (8 bases). The CDR3 contains 18 residues. Per germline, CDR1 LNHDA and CDR2 SQIVND (reference sequence). The V gene lost 5 bases and the J gene lost 3 bases, with 26 bases spanning the gap. DNA of the CDR3: TGTGCCAGTAGTCCTCGACAGGGGAGGGGGCTTGGAGGCTACGAGCAGTACTTC. The encoded protein is CASSPRQGRGLGGYEQYF.

The chain employs TRBV5-1 and TRBJ1-3; D is undetermined. Per the germline V gene, CDR1 is SGHRS and CDR2 is YFSETQ. With 0 bases removed from V and 4 bases from J, the gap between germline ends came to 8 bases. The CDR3 covers 14 residues. CDR3 nucleotide sequence: TGCGCCAGCAGCTTGGCCGATCAGGGAAACACCATATATTTT. Amino acids: CASSLADQGNTIYF.

The chain recombines TRBV21-1 with TRBJ2-1; TRBD2, the table's D call, lacks a check against the DNA. TRBV21-1 is shown as a pseudogene. This CDR3 has 15 amino acids. The CDR3 loop is CASSNLAEQNNEQFF. The CDR3, as DNA: TGTGCCAGCAGCAATCTAGCGGAGCAGAACAATGAGCAGTTCTTC.

The gene calls are TRBV28 and TRBJ2-7; TRBD2 is a possible D gene (5 bases). V lost 5 bases, J lost 0 bases, and 17 bases lay in between. The germline CDR1 and CDR2 sequences are MDHEN and SYDVKM. The CDR3 is 16 amino acids. The CDR3 region is CASSPHGGPSSYEQYF. Here the CDR3 DNA reads TGTGCCAGCAGTCCCCATGGAGGACCGAGCTCCTACGAGCAGTACTTC.

The chain employs TRBV6-5 and TRBJ1-1; D ambiguous. V was shortened by 8 bases and J by 1 base, with 11 bases between the two germline ends. This CDR3 region has 13 residues. CDR1 and CDR2 (germline): MNHEY, SVGAGI. The CDR3 reads CASSKLRNTEAFF. CDR3 sequence (DNA): TGTGCCAGCTCAAAGCTAAGGAACACTGAAGCTTTCTTT.

The V call is TRBV28, the J call TRBJ2-5, with TRBD1 matching 7 bases. Germline values: CDR1 MDHEN, CDR2 SYDVKM. V was pared by 6 bases and J by 5 bases, with 12 bases of the junction left unmatched. This CDR3 comprises 15 residues. DNA for the CDR3: TGTGCCAGCAGCCCACAAATGACAGGGTCGGAGACCCAGTACTTC. This sequence encodes CASSPQMTGSETQYF.

V gene TRBV27 combines with J gene TRBJ1-2; maybe TRBD1 (6 bases). With 4 bases removed from V and 6 bases from J, the gap between germline ends came to 18 bases. The CDR3 loop spans 15 amino acids. Per the germline V gene, CDR1 is MNHEY and CDR2 is SMNVEV (reference sequence). The CDR3 DNA sequence: TGTGCCAGCAGTTCAACCACCAGGGGAGGGGATGGCTACACCTTC. As protein: CASSSTTRGGDGYTF.

V gene TRBV7-3 combines with J gene TRBJ2-5; D is unresolved. This CDR3 spans 13 amino acids. The V and J ends lost 2 bases and 2 bases respectively, with 6 bases between them. The V gene's germline CDR1 is SGHTA and CDR2 FQGTGA. This CDR3 is CASSLEQQETQYF. In nucleotides, the CDR3 is TGTGCCAGCAGCTTAGAACAGCAAGAGACCCAGTACTTC.

V is TRBV7-8 and J is TRBJ2-4, with 14 bases identical to TRBD2. V shed 2 bases, J shed 0 bases, and the junction held 9 bases outside the gene matches. The CDR3 contains 20 residues. Germline CDR1 and CDR2: SGHVS and FQNEAQ. The CDR3 nucleotides read TGTGCCAGCAGCTTACGGACTAGCGGGAGGTCCACCTTAGCCAAAAACATTCAGTACTTC. Its translation: CASSLRTSGRSTLAKNIQYF.

This clone was detected only a few times. The chain recombines TRBV19 with TRBJ1-2; 7 nucleotides match TRBD1. With 6 bases clipped from V and 1 base from J, the junction kept 11 bases outside the gene matches. This CDR3 is 16 amino acids long. Germline V lookup: CDR1 LNHDA, CDR2 SQIVND (reference sequence). The CDR3 sequence is CASSDLAQGDNYGYTF. CDR3 coding DNA: TGTGCCAGTAGCGACCTTGCTCAGGGGGATAACTATGGCTACACCTTC.

J is TRBJ1-1 and V is TRBV7-2; D unclear. The CDR3 loop spans 15 amino acids. The V end lost 5 bases, the J end lost 3 bases, and 16 bases lay between the germline ends. Germline CDR1 is SGHTA and CDR2 is FQGNSA. CDR3 bases: TGTGCCAGCAGCCCAAGCCCGGGGAGGGACACTGAAGCTTTCTTT. This sequence encodes CASSPSPGRDTEAFF. Complete variable domain (other parts from reference TRBV7-2 and TRBJ1-1): GAGVSQSPSNKVTEKGKDVELRCDPISGHTALYWYRQSLGQGLEFLIYFQGNSAPDKSGLPSDRFSAERTGGSVSTLTIQRTQQEDSAVYLCASSPSPGRDTEAFFGQGTRLTVV.

The chain is built from TRBV5-6 and TRBJ1-4; D perhaps matches TRBD1 (6 bases). V was trimmed by 1 base and J by 4 bases, leaving 8 bases between them. This CDR3 region has 14 residues. CDR1 and CDR2 (germline): SGHDT, YYEEEE. The CDR3 DNA follows: TGTGCCAGCAGCTTGACAGGGATTAATGAAAAACTGTTTTTT. Protein: CASSLTGINEKLFF. Full variable domain (rest looked up from reference TRBV5-6 and TRBJ1-4): DAGVTQSPTHLIKTRGQQVTLRCSPKSGHDTVSWYQQALGQGPQFIFQYYEEEERQRGNFPDRFSGHQFPNYSSELNVNALLLGDSALYLCASSLTGINEKLFFGSGTQLSVL.

The chain joins TRBV6-2 or TRBV6-3 to TRBJ1-2, with 8 bases lining up with TRBD1. Germline-derived CDR1 and CDR2 are MNHEY and SVGEGT. CDR3 size: 14 residues. J gave up 3 bases and V 5 bases, and 5 bases lay outside the gene matches. As DNA, the CDR3 is TGTGCCAGCAGTAAAATGACAGGGGACTATGGCTACACCTTC. Amino acids: CASSKMTGDYGYTF.